The 9 T cell receptor beta chains below all came from one sample that was sequenced in a study of response to subunit inactivated influenza vaccine. From the RT-PCR reads, TCRdb called clonotypes with MiXCR, one entry per CDR3 protein. The table lists about 570,000 distinct CDR3 sequences, approximately 10% of them singletons, with 9.5% to 11% in the top ten. These sequences were also reported in another study, on T cells expressing NK-cell markers. As that study records: TCR beta cDNA was made by 5'RACE template switching with UMIs.

Sequencing used PBMCs from blood, obtained on the day of vaccination. Every receptor here comes from a man aged 50 to 59 who received an inactivated influenza vaccine.

This chain connects TRBV7-6 to TRBJ2-3; D unresolved. Germline-derived CDR1 and CDR2 are SGHVS and FNYEAQ. Trimming removed 5 bases from V and 6 bases from J, with 9 bases in between. CDR3 length: 12 amino acids. CDR3 sequence: CASSTTPDTQYF. The CDR3 nucleotides are TGTGCCAGCAGCACCACCCCCGATACGCAGTATTTT.

This clonotype turned up a few times. This chain links TRBV29-1 with TRBJ2-7; possibly TRBD1 for D (6 bases). V lost 6 bases, J lost 4 bases, and 10 bases lay in between. Germline V CDR1 and CDR2: SQVTM, ANQGSEA. CDR3 length equals 11 residues. The CDR3 nucleotides are TGCAGCGTCGGACAGAGGTACGAGCAGTACTTC. Translation: CSVGQRYEQYF.

The sample holds a few counts of this clonotype. This chain joins TRBV12-3 or TRBV12-4 and TRBJ2-7; the D gene is possibly TRBD1 (6 bases). V shed 7 bases and J shed 3 bases, with 16 bases lying between them. CDR3 length equals 14 residues. CDR3: CASKGQISDYEQYF. The CDR3 DNA is TGTGCCAGCAAAGGACAGATCTCCGACTACGAGCAGTACTTC.

The rearrangement joins TRBV15 to TRBJ1-1; D is perhaps TRBD1 (5 bases). V gave up 6 bases and J gave up 3 bases, with 14 bases separating them. The CDR3 contains 14 residues. Germline V gives CDR1 LNHNV, CDR2 YYDKDF (reference sequence). The CDR3 reads CATRADRDYTEAFF. Written as DNA, the CDR3 is TGTGCCACCAGGGCCGACAGAGACTACACTGAAGCTTTCTTT.

This clonotype was detected ten times or more. The gene calls are TRBV6-2 or TRBV6-3 and TRBJ1-5; D unresolved. There are 14 residues in the CDR3. Trimming cost V 4 bases and J 5 bases, with 12 bases left between them. Germline lookup yields CDR1 MNHEY and CDR2 SVGEGT. DNA for the CDR3: TGTGCCAGCAGTTTCAGCCAGGTCTATCAGCCCCAGCATTTT. Translating gives CASSFSQVYQPQHF.

The chain uses TRBV11-1 and TRBJ2-3; the D gene is possibly TRBD2 (6 bases). V was clipped by 5 bases and J by 4 bases, with 19 bases between them. Looked up from germline, CDR1 is SGHAT and CDR2 is FQDESV (reference sequence). CDR3 length: 16 residues. The CDR3 region is CASSLSLGLASDTQYF. The CDR3, as DNA: TGTGCCAGCAGCCTCTCTCTTGGTCTAGCGTCAGATACGCAGTATTTT.

This chain links TRBV29-1 with TRBJ2-4, with TRBD1 identical over 7 bases. Trimming cost V 1 base and J 1 base; bases outside gene matches: 4. The length of the CDR3 is 15 residues. Germline CDR1 and CDR2: SQVTM and ANQGSEA. CDR3 DNA sequence: TGCAGCGTTGAAGGAGGCAGGGGGGCCAAAAACATTCAGTACTTC. This sequence encodes CSVEGGRGAKNIQYF. The full variable domain, completed using reference TRBV29-1 and TRBJ2-4, is SAVISQKPSRDICQRGTSLTIQCQVDSQVTMMFWYRQQPGQSLTLIATANQGSEATYESGFVIDKFPISRPNLTFSTLTVSNMSPEDSSIYLCSVEGGRGAKNIQYFGAGTRLSVL.

This clonotype was observed many times. V usage is TRBV11-1 and J usage is TRBJ2-1; D not certain. The CDR3 is 15 amino acids. CDR1 and CDR2 (germline): SGHAT, FQDESV (reference sequence). Deletions cut 1 base from V and 7 bases from J, with 14 bases between. CDR3 bases: TGTGCCAGCAGCTTAGAGATCCTTGGGGTGAATGAGCAGTTCTTC. This codes for CASSLEILGVNEQFF. Variable domain in full (rest from reference TRBV11-1 and TRBJ2-1): EAEVAQSPRYKITEKSQAVAFWCDPISGHATLYWYRQILGQGPELLVQFQDESVVDDSQLPKDRFSAERLKGVDSTLKIQPAELGDSAMYLCASSLEILGVNEQFFGPGTRLTVL.

This chain links TRBV6-1 with TRBJ2-7, with 10 nucleotides matching TRBD1. The V gene end was trimmed by 6 bases and the J gene end by 3 bases; junction bases not matched to a gene: 8. Germline values: CDR1 MNHNS, CDR2 SASEGT. The CDR3 length is 15 residues. CDR3 amino acids: CASRGYWTGGYEQYF. CDR3 nucleotide sequence: TGTGCCAGCAGGGGTTATTGGACAGGGGGCTACGAGCAGTACTTC.